This entry concerns a single TCR beta chain. TCRdb's copy holds only in-frame clones and misses some; the assay was immunoSEQ multiplex PCR. The sample records over 30,000 clones, roughly 85% being singletons. The entry originates in a study of T cell changes during pregnancy in multiple sclerosis. V dropped 7 bases and J dropped 5; count of bases not matched to a gene: 5. The CDR3 is 13 amino acids. Germline V gene lookup returns CDR1 SNHLY and CDR2 FYNNEI. The TCR comes from a female donor with multiple sclerosis, enrolled in a pregnancy study. The specimen comprised CD4+ T cells from peripheral blood mononuclear cells, sampled before pregnancy. The gene calls are TRBV2 and TRBJ2-3; 8 nucleotides agree with TRBD1. The CDR3 protein is CASTSDREDTQYF. CDR3 bases: TGTGCCAGCACTTCGGACAGGGAAGATACGCAGTATTTT.